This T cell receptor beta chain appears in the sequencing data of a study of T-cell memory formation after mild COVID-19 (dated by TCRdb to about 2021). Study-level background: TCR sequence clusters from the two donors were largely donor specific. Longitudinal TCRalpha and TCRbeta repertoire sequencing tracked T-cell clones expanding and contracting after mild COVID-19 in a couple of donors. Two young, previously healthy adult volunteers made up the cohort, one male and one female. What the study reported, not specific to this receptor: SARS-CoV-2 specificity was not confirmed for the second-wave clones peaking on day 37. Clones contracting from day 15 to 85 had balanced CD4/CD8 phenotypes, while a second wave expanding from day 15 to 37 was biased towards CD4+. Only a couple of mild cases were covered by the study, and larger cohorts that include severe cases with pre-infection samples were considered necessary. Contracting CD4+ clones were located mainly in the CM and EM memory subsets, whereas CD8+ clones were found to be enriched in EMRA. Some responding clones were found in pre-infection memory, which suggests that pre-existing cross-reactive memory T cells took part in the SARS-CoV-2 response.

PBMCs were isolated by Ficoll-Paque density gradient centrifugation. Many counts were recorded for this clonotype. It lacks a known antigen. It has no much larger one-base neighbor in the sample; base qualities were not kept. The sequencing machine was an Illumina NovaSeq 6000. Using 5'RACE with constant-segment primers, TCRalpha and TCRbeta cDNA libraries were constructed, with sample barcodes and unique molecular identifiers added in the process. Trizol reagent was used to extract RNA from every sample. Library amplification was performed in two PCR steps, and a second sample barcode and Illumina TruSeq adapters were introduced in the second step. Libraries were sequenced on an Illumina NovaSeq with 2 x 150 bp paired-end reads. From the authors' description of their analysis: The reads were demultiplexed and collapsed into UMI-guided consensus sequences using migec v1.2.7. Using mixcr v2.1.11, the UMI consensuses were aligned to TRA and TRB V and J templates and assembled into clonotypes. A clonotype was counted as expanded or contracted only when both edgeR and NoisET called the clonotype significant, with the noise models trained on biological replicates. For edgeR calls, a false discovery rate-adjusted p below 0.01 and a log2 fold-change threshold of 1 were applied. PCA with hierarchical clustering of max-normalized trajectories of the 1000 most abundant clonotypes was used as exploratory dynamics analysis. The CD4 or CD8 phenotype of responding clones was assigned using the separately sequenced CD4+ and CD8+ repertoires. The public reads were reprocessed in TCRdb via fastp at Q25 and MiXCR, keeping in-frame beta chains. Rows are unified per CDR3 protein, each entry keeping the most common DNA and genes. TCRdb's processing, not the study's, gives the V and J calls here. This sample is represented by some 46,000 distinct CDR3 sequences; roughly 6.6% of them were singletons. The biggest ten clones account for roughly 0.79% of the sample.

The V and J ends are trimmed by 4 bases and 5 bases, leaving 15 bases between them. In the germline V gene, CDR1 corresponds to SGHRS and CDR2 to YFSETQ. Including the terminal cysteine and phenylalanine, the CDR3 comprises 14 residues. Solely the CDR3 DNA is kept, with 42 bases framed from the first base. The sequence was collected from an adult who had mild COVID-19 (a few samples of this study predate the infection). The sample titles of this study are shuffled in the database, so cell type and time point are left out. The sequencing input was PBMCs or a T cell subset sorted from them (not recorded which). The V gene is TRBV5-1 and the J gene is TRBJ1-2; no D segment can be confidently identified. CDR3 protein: CASSADEARYGYTF. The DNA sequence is TGCGCCAGCAGCGCGGACGAGGCCCGATATGGCTACACCTTC.